The 29 T cell receptor beta chains in this list originate from one sample, sequenced in a study of yellow fever vaccine responses in identical twins. TCRdb reprocessed the RT-PCR reads with MiXCR, giving one entry per CDR3 protein. The sample has tens of thousands of distinct CDR3 sequences; around 77% are singletons. The starting material was T cells from blood (PBMCs), unsorted or a sorted subset (not recorded which), obtained before or after yellow fever vaccination (not recorded which). These receptors all come from a woman under 30 who received the yellow fever vaccine.

The CDR3 DNA sequence: TGTGCCAGCAGTATCTCCACAGATACGCAGTATTTT. It codes for CASSISTDTQYF. The J gene is TRBJ2-3, the V gene TRBV12-3 or TRBV12-4; D not resolved. This CDR3 has 12 amino acids. Trimming removed 5 bases from V and 2 bases from J, with 5 bases in between.

The V and J genes are TRBV3-1 and TRBJ1-5; D call uncertain. The CDR3 has 15 residues. The germline V gene encodes CDR1 LGHDT and CDR2 YNNKEL (reference sequence). Trimming stripped 0 bases from V and 1 base from J, with 7 bases between. The CDR3 here is CASSQDRWSNQPQHF. DNA for the CDR3: TGTGCCAGCAGCCAAGATAGGTGGAGCAATCAGCCCCAGCATTTT.

The J gene is TRBJ1-3, the V gene TRBV12-3 or TRBV12-4; D ambiguous. The length of the CDR3 is 15 residues. The germline V and J ends were trimmed by 6 bases and 0 bases, with 12 bases remaining between them. The CDR3 DNA is TGTGCCAGCAGGGGAGGCTTTTTCTCTGGAAACACCATATATTTT. It yields the protein CASRGGFFSGNTIYF.

This chain joins TRBV10-3 and TRBJ2-2; a weak D match, TRBD2 (5 bases). V was cut by 8 bases and J by 4 bases, with 17 bases left in between. The CDR3 loop spans 15 amino acids. The germline V gene encodes CDR1 ENHRY and CDR2 SYGVKD. The CDR3 protein is CAIHPAADGTGELFF. In DNA form, the CDR3 reads TGTGCCATCCACCCAGCGGCTGACGGCACCGGGGAGCTGTTTTTT.

This chain connects TRBV29-1 to TRBJ2-5; no definite D call. The CDR3 sequence is 12 residues long. Germline assignment: CDR1 SQVTM and CDR2 ANQGSEA. The V end was cut by 4 bases, the J end by 4 bases, with 10 bases between. In DNA, the CDR3 is TGCAGCGTTGCGGGCAGGACAGAGACCCAGTACTTC. It is translated as CSVAGRTETQYF. The entire variable domain, with the rest obtained from reference TRBV29-1 and TRBJ2-5, is as follows: SAVISQKPSRDICQRGTSLTIQCQVDSQVTMMFWYRQQPGQSLTLIATANQGSEATYESGFVIDKFPISRPNLTFSTLTVSNMSPEDSSIYLCSVAGRTETQYFGPGTRLLVL.

The CDR3: CASSPRPGQGAGDTQYF. CDR3 coding DNA: TGTGCCAGCAGCCCCCGACCGGGACAGGGGGCTGGGGATACGCAGTATTTT. The rearrangement uses TRBV11-2 and TRBJ2-3, with TRBD1 identical over 12 bases. Germline CDR1 and CDR2: SGHAT and FQNNGV. Losses at the gene ends were 5 bases for V and 6 bases for J; bases not matched to a gene: 12. The CDR3 is made up of 17 amino acids.

The rearrangement uses TRBV29-1 and TRBJ2-7, with TRBD1 as a possible D gene (5 bases). From germline, CDR1 is SQVTM and CDR2 ANQGSEA. Trimming took 0 bases from V and 6 from J, leaving 9 bases between them. The CDR3 is made up of 12 amino acids. The CDR3 spells CSVEDQGGEQYV. CDR3 nucleotides: TGCAGCGTTGAAGATCAGGGTGGCGAGCAGTACGTC.

The chain has TRBV29-1 and TRBJ1-1, with unresolved D. The CDR3 is 12 amino acids. Trimming removed 7 bases at V and 0 bases at J, with 9 bases between. From germline, CDR1 is SQVTM and CDR2 ANQGSEA. CDR3 sequence reads: CSAGILNTEAFF. The CDR3, as DNA: TGCAGCGCCGGGATCCTGAACACTGAAGCTTTCTTT.

The V and J genes are TRBV4-1 and TRBJ2-7, with D possibly TRBD1 on 6 matching bases. This CDR3 contains 14 residues. Looked up from germline, CDR1 is MGHRA and CDR2 is YSYEKL. The germline V and J ends were trimmed by 1 base and 0 bases, with 7 bases remaining between them. DNA for the CDR3: TGCGCCAGCAGCCAAGGGGGGCCCTCCTACGAGCAGTACTTC. Amino acid sequence: CASSQGGPSYEQYF.

This clonotype has only a few counts. The rearrangement joins TRBV2 to TRBJ2-1; 8 nucleotides agree with TRBD2. V was pared by 6 bases and J by 7 bases, with 14 bases of the junction left unmatched. CDR3 length: 16 amino acids. Germline V gene lookup returns CDR1 SNHLY and CDR2 FYNNEI. The DNA for the CDR3 is TGTGCCAGCAGGGAGGAACTAGCGGACGTTATAAATGAGCAGTTCTTC. Residues: CASREELADVINEQFF.

This clonotype appeared a few times. This chain joins TRBV15 and TRBJ2-2; D gene ambiguous. Trimming took off 0 bases at V and 4 bases at J, with 6 bases between the two ends. The CDR3 has 14 amino acids. CDR1 is LNHNV, CDR2 YYDKDF, per germline (reference sequence). CDR3: CATSRDQVTGELFF. CDR3 nucleotide sequence: TGTGCCACCAGCAGAGATCAGGTCACCGGGGAGCTGTTTTTT.

This clonotype was seen once. The chain uses TRBV9 and TRBJ1-3; D unclear. Germline V gives CDR1 SGDLS, CDR2 YYNGEE. CDR3 length: 15 amino acids. The V and J ends lost 4 bases and 0 bases respectively, with 11 bases between them. In DNA form, the CDR3 reads TGTGCCAGCAGCCCACGCCTCGCCTCTGGAAACACCATATATTTT. Translating it yields CASSPRLASGNTIYF. The complete variable domain, with remaining parts taken from reference TRBV9 and TRBJ1-3, reads DSGVTQTPKHLITATGQRVTLRCSPRSGDLSVYWYQQSLDQGLQFLIQYYNGEERAKGNILERFSAQQFPDLHSELNLSSLELGDSALYFCASSPRLASGNTIYFGEGSWLTVV.

The V call is TRBV4-2, the J call TRBJ2-7, with TRBD2 identical over 9 bases. J was trimmed by 7 bases and V by 0 bases; bases with no gene match: 7. Germline CDR1 is LGHNA and CDR2 is YNFKEQ. The CDR3 has 15 amino acids. The chain's CDR3 is CASSQEGLASGEQYF. In nucleotides, the CDR3 is TGTGCCAGCAGCCAAGAAGGACTAGCGAGCGGAGAGCAGTACTTC.

V is TRBV25-1 and J is TRBJ2-2; perhaps D is TRBD1 or TRBD2 (5 bases each). The length of the CDR3 is 13 residues. Between the trimmed V and J ends, which lost 3 bases and 7 bases, there was a span of 9 bases. Germline CDR1 and CDR2: MGHDK and SYGVNS. The CDR3 is CASSEGDGGELFF. CDR3 nucleotide sequence: TGTGCCAGCAGTGAGGGGGATGGCGGGGAGCTGTTTTTT.

V usage is TRBV3-1 and J usage is TRBJ2-3; the D is unclear. Germline CDR1 reads LGHDT; CDR2 reads YNNKEL (reference sequence). V lost 4 bases and J 4 bases, leaving 9 bases between the germline ends. This CDR3 is built from 13 residues. CDR3 amino acids: CASSPSLADTQYF. Here the CDR3 DNA reads TGTGCCAGCAGCCCCAGTTTGGCAGATACGCAGTATTTT.

In its sample, this clonotype was seen once. The J gene is TRBJ2-3, the V gene TRBV20-1, with 8 positions matching TRBD2. This CDR3 has 17 amino acids. Germline V gene data show CDR1 as DFQATT and CDR2 as SNEGSKA (reference sequence). Trimming cost V 3 bases and J 1 base; bases outside gene matches: 12. The DNA of the CDR3 is TGCAGTGCTAGTGTACAGCGGGGGCTCGAGGGCACAGATACGCAGTATTTT. Its translation: CSASVQRGLEGTDTQYF.

The chain recombines TRBV29-1 with TRBJ2-1; possibly TRBD2 for D (6 bases). CDR1 SQVTM and CDR2 ANQGSEA come from the germline V gene. The CDR3 length is 16 residues. V was trimmed by 6 bases and J by 4 bases, leaving 22 bases between them. The CDR3 nucleotides read TGCAGCGTCGCGGGGATGGGGAGCTTAAATTACAATGAGCAGTTCTTC. Translating it yields CSVAGMGSLNYNEQFF.

This chain joins TRBV5-6 and TRBJ2-1; weak D call: TRBD1 (6 bases). The germline V gene encodes CDR1 SGHDT and CDR2 YYEEEE. Trimming removed 1 base from V and 8 bases from J, with 13 bases in between. There are 14 residues in the CDR3. CDR3 DNA: TGTGCCAGCAGCTTGTATAACAGGGTCGATGAGCAGTTCTTC. It is translated as CASSLYNRVDEQFF.

The chain uses TRBV2 and TRBJ1-1; 12 nucleotides align to TRBD1. The V gene end was trimmed by 3 bases and the J gene end by 4 bases; junction bases not matched to a gene: 3. The CDR3 has 15 amino acids. Germline V gene data show CDR1 as SNHLY and CDR2 as FYNNEI. The DNA for the CDR3 is TGTGCCAGCAGTGACGGGACAGGGGGCTCCACTGAAGCTTTCTTT. Its protein is CASSDGTGGSTEAFF.

This clonotype was found once. The rearrangement uses TRBV19 and TRBJ1-6; 9 nucleotides line up with TRBD1. CDR3 size: 14 residues. CDR1 is LNHDA, CDR2 SQIVND, per germline (reference sequence). V shed 10 bases, J shed 10 bases, and the junction held 11 bases outside the gene matches. The CDR3 DNA sequence: TGTGCCACTGGTACAGGGGGCTTTGGATCACCCCTCCACTTT. Amino acids: CATGTGGFGSPLHF.

This chain links TRBV2 with TRBJ2-1; D not certain. With 7 bases removed from V and 6 bases from J, the gap between germline ends came to 10 bases. Germline V gene sequence: CDR1 SNHLY, CDR2 FYNNEI. This CDR3 contains 12 residues. This CDR3 reads CASIAFLNEQFF. CDR3 coding DNA: TGTGCCAGCATAGCCTTTCTCAATGAGCAGTTCTTC. The full variable domain, with the rest looked up from reference TRBV2 and TRBJ2-1, is EPEVTQTPSHQVTQMGQEVILRCVPISNHLYFYWYRQILGQKVEFLVSFYNNEISEKSEIFDDQFSVERPDGSNFTLKIRSTKLEDSAMYFCASIAFLNEQFFGPGTRLTVL.

J is TRBJ1-4 and V is TRBV10-1; TRBD1 matches 10 bases. The germline CDR1 and CDR2 sequences are WNHNN and SYGVQD (reference sequence). The CDR3 consists of 18 residues. The trim removed 4 bases at V and 3 bases at J, leaving 11 bases unmatched. CDR3 nucleotides: TGCGCCAGCAGTGTACTTCGCGGGACAGGGGACCCTAATGAAAAACTGTTTTTT. This translates into CASSVLRGTGDPNEKLFF.

The genes are TRBV7-9 and TRBJ2-5; D is ambiguous. The CDR3 sequence is 16 residues long. V lost 5 bases and J 1 base, leaving 17 bases between the germline ends. Germline V gives CDR1 SEHNR, CDR2 FQNEAQ (reference sequence). As DNA, the CDR3 is TGTGCCAGCAGCCCTTTTCCTGCGGAACTCCAAGAGACCCAGTACTTC. This encodes CASSPFPAELQETQYF. Supplemented by reference TRBV7-9 and TRBJ2-5, the full variable domain reads DTGVSQNPRHKITKRGQNVTFRCDPISEHNRLYWYRQTLGQGPEFLTYFQNEAQLEKSRLLSDRFSAERPKGSFSTLEIQRTEQGDSAMYLCASSPFPAELQETQYFGPGTRLLVL.

The CDR3 bases are TGCGCCAGCATCAAAGGGCCGATCGAAAACCTCTCTGGAAACACCATATATTTT. Protein product: CASIKGPIENLSGNTIYF. The V call is TRBV10-1, the J call TRBJ1-3; D uncertain. CDR1 is WNHNN and CDR2 is SYGVQD in the germline V gene (reference sequence). Trimming took off 7 bases at V and 0 bases at J, with 22 bases between the two ends. This CDR3 is built from 18 residues.

This chain uses TRBV6-5 with TRBJ1-2; unclear D gene. The CDR3 covers 13 residues. With 2 bases removed from V and 6 bases from J, the gap between germline ends came to 10 bases. In germline, CDR1 is MNHEY, CDR2 SVGAGI. In DNA form, the CDR3 reads TGTGCCAGCAGTTACATGGGCGGGAATGGCTACACCTTC. Translating it yields CASSYMGGNGYTF.

The chain joins TRBV29-1 to TRBJ1-3; 7 bases line up with TRBD1. The CDR3 extends over 13 amino acids. The germline gives CDR1 SQVTM, CDR2 ANQGSEA. V gave up 3 bases and J gave up 7 bases; unmatched junction bases: 6. CDR3 nucleotides: TGCAGCGTTGAGACGGACAGGTCGAACACCATATATTTT. It yields the protein CSVETDRSNTIYF. Variable domain in full (rest from reference TRBV29-1 and TRBJ1-3): SAVISQKPSRDICQRGTSLTIQCQVDSQVTMMFWYRQQPGQSLTLIATANQGSEATYESGFVIDKFPISRPNLTFSTLTVSNMSPEDSSIYLCSVETDRSNTIYFGEGSWLTVV.

The rearrangement joins TRBV11-2 to TRBJ1-1; D is unresolved. The length of the CDR3 is 13 residues. Germline V gene sequence: CDR1 SGHAT, CDR2 FQNNGV. V lost 9 bases to trimming and J lost 1 base, with 12 bases between them. CDR3 bases: TGTGCCAGTGCTCGGGTCGGGAACACTGAAGCTTTCTTT. Translating it yields CASARVGNTEAFF.

This clonotype was detected once. This chain uses TRBV2 with TRBJ2-2; tentatively, D is TRBD2 (5 bases). CDR1 is SNHLY, CDR2 FYNNEI, per germline. Trimming left V 5 bases short and J 7 bases short, with 11 bases between. This CDR3 spans 13 amino acids. CDR3 amino acids: CASSTRFIGELFF. The CDR3 region has the DNA TGTGCCAGCAGTACTAGATTCATCGGGGAGCTGTTTTTT.

This clonotype occurred once. This sequence joins TRBV18 and TRBJ1-1; the D is unclear. CDR1 is KGHSH, CDR2 LQKENI, per germline. There are 16 residues in the CDR3. V was clipped by 0 bases and J by 1 base, with 12 bases between them. The CDR3 is CASSPPTSPQNTEAFF. The CDR3 DNA follows: TGTGCCAGCTCACCACCGACGAGCCCCCAGAACACTGAAGCTTTCTTT.